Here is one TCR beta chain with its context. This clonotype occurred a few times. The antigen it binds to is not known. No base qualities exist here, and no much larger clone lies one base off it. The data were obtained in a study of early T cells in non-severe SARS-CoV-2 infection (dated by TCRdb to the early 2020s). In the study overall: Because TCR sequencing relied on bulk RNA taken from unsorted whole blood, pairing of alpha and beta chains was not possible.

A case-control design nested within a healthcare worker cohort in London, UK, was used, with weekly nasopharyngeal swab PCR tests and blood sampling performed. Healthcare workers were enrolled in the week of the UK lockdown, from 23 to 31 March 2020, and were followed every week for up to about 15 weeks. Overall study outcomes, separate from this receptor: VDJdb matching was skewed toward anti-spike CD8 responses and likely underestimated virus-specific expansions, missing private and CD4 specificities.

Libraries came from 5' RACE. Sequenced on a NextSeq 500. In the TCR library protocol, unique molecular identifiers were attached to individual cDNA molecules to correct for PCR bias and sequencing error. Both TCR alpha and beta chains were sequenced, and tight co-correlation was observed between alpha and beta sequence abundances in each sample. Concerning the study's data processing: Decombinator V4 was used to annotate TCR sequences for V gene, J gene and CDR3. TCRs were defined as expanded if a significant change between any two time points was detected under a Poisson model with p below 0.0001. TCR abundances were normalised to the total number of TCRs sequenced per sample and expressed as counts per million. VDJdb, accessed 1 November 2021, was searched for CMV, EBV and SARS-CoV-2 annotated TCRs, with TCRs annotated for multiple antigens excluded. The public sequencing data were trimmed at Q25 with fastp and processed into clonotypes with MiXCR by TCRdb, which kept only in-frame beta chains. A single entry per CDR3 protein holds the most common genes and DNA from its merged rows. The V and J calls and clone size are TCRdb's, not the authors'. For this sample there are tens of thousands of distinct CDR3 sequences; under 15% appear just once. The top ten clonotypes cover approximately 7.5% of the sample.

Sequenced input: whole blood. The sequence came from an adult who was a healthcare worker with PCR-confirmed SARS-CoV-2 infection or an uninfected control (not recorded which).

For the CDR3, the sequence is CASIKGTEAFF. The DNA sequence is as follows: TGTGCCAGCATCAAGGGCACTGAAGCTTTCTTT. The rearranged segments are TRBV7-2 and TRBJ1-1; the D gene is unclear. The CDR3 measures 11 amino acids from cysteine to phenylalanine. The only DNA kept is the CDR3, 33 bases in frame from the first base. Looking up the germline V gene yields CDR1 SGHTA and CDR2 FQGNSA. The junction shows trimming of 7 bases on V and 4 bases on J, plus 7 bases between the germline ends.